This T cell receptor (beta chain) derives from a study of blood T cell repertoires in COVID-19 (dated by TCRdb to 2018 to 2020). Describing the broader study: Samples from collaborators originated in the United States, Italy and Spain and spanned both the acute and convalescent phases of COVID-19. The material from the prospective study consisted of cDNA or gDNA derived from T cells, B-cell-depleted T cells, or PBMCs. Subjects who had been exposed to COVID-19, were actively infected with it, or had recovered from it provided the deeply sampled blood TCRbeta repertoires that made up the dataset. The repertoires were released in a freely available public database meant as a resource for research on the immune response to SARS-CoV-2. Samples were obtained from the ongoing ImmuneRACE study (first 160 participants) and from roughly 1,300 subjects provided by 6 global collaborators. A de-identified subject ID, COVID-19 status, age in years and sex were almost always included in the sample metadata. Where available, HLA class I and class II types were taken from metadata supplied by the sample provider and were not determined by assay-based typing.

One collaborating source in Seattle enrolled patients while the patients were actively infected and followed the patients over time throughout the course of disease. Each collaborating institution followed its own protocols to collect whole blood in K2EDTA tubes. For TCRbeta analysis, collaborators shipped samples as frozen whole blood, isolated PBMCs, or DNA extracted from either of those sample types. The CDR3 goes from the cysteine to the phenylalanine over 15 residues. The kept DNA is CDR3 alone, 45 bases in frame from the first base. V is cut by 1 base and J by 5 bases, and the space between the germline ends is 11 bases. Per the germline V gene (reference sequence), SEHNR is the CDR1 and FQNEAQ is the CDR2. TCRbeta CDR3 regions were amplified from genomic DNA using the immunoSEQ Assay, a bias-controlled multiplex PCR. Under the source paper's analysis protocol: The number of nucleated cells in each sample was estimated by amplification of reference gene primers within the assay. To quantify the absolute abundance of each unique TCRbeta CDR3 rearrangement, sequence reads were collapsed and filtered. For each sample, productive Simpson clonality was calculated as the square root of Simpson's diversity index across productive rearrangements. TCRdb holds this immuneACCESS table with in-frame rearrangements only. Some clones are missing; in checked studies, unresolved V genes explain under half, and the rest has no known cause. For V, J and clone size, that table is used; D and trimming come from the DNA. The sample includes 50,000 to 80,000 clones, with roughly 78% observed a single time. Clones ranked in the top ten supply 14% of the sample.

Regarding this clone: Its antigen target is currently unknown. Per-base quality was not reported, and no clone a single base away is much larger than it. Additional DNA sequences in this sample encode the identical CDR3.

The research as a whole found: The quantity of clinical and demographic metadata differed by source and by participant and was supplied without curation.

Recombination connected TRBV7-9 to TRBJ1-4; the D gene remains uncertain. The sequenced sample was peripheral blood. The TCR was taken from a man in his sixties with COVID-19, enrolled during active disease. The DNA is TGTGCCAGCAGCTTAGGTCGGGGTGGGAATGAAAAACTGTTTTTT. Translated, this is CASSLGRGGNEKLFF. Reference TRBV7-9 and TRBJ1-4 genes cover what lies past the CDR3, so the full variable domain is DTGVSQNPRHKITKRGQNVTFRCDPISEHNRLYWYRQTLGQGPEFLTYFQNEAQLEKSRLLSDRFSAERPKGSFSTLEIQRTEQGDSAMYLCASSLGRGGNEKLFFGSGTQLSVL.